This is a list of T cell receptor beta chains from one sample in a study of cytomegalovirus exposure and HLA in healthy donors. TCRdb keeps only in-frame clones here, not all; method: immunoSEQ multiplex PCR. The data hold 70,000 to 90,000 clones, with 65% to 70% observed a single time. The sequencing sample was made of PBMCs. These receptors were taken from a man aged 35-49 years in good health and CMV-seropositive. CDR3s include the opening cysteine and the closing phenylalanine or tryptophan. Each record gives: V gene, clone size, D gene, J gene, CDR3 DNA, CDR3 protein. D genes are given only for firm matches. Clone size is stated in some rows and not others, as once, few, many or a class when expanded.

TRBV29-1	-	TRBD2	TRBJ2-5	TGCAGCGTTCAACTAGCGGGGGGCCAAGAGACCCAGTACTTC	CSVQLAGGQETQYF
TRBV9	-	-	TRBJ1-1	TGTGCCAGCAGCGGACTCAGCGGGGGGGACACTGAAGCTTTCTTT	CASSGLSGGDTEAFF
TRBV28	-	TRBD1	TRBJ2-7	TGTGCCAGCAGCAGGAACCGGGACAGGGGTTTGTACGAGCAGTACTTC	CASSRNRDRGLYEQYF
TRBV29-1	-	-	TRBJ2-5	TGCAGCGTTGAAGTCAGAGGGCGCAGCCAAGAGACCCAGTACTTC	CSVEVRGRSQETQYF
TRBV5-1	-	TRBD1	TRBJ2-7	TGCGCCAGCAGCCCAGGAGACAGGGACGAGCAGTACTTC	CASSPGDRDEQYF
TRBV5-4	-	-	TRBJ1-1	TGTGCCAGCTCACTATCCCAGGGGCGCCTTAAAAACTTGAACACTGAAGCTTTCTTT	CASSLSQGRLKNLNTEAFF
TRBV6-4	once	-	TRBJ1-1	TGTGCCAGCAGTGACGTCTGGGGGCGAACTGAAGCTTTCTTT	CASSDVWGRTEAFF
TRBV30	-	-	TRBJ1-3	TGTGCCTGGAACAGCCTGACTGGAAACACCATATATTTT	CAWNSLTGNTIYF
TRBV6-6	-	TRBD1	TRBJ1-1	TGTGCCAGCAGACCGGGACAGATAAACACTGAAGCTTTCTTT	CASRPGQINTEAFF
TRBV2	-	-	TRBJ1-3	TGTGCCAGCAGTGACTTCGGAAACACCATATATTTT	CASSDFGNTIYF
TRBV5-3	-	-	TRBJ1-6	TGTGCCAGAAGCTTGTGGGGACTGACTAATTCACCCCTCCACTTT	CARSLWGLTNSPLHF
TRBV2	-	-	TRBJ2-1	TGTGCCAGCAGTGAATGGACGGGGTTTGTCAATGAGCAGTTCTTC	CASSEWTGFVNEQFF
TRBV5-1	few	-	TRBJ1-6	TGCGCCAGCGGTGGTATCAGCGTCTATAATTCACCCCTCCACTTT	CASGGISVYNSPLHF
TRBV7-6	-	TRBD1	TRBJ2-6	TGTGCCAGCACCTCGGGACAGCGAATCTCTGGGGCCAACGTCCTGACTTTC	CASTSGQRISGANVLTF
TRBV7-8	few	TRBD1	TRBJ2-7	TGTGCCAGCAGCCCCTCCGGGACAGGGTCCGTCGAGCAGTACTTC	CASSPSGTGSVEQYF
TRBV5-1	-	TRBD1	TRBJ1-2	TGCGCCAGCAGCGGGCAGGGGGCGCATGGCTACACCTTC	CASSGQGAHGYTF
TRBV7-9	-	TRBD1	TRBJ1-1	TGTGCCAGCAGCTTAGAACGGGGACAGGGGGAGTCTGAAGCTTTCTTT	CASSLERGQGESEAFF